This T cell receptor beta chain derives from a study of CD8 T cells in ankylosing spondylitis. General observations from the study: Certain motif variants had earlier appeared in reactive arthritis synovial fluid and blood. The authors reported significant enrichment of disease-linked clones in matched ankylosing spondylitis synovial fluid. What appeared characteristic of ankylosing spondylitis blood was a TCR beta motif of eight or nine highly homologous variants. Relatively scarce in peripheral blood, disease-linked clones were CD8+.

The CDR3 runs 17 residues. CDR1 is ENHRY and CDR2 is SYGVKD in the germline V gene. Germline trimming cut 0 bases from V and 3 bases from J; bases unmatched to any gene: 6. About this clonotype: Antigen: not known.

Quantitative 5'-RACE with molecular barcodes was used to make the TCR beta libraries. TCRdb reprocessed the 5' RACE reads via MiXCR and lists one record per CDR3 protein. The sample records 500,000 to 550,000 distinct CDR3 sequences, more than 9.5% being singletons. The rearrangement uses TRBV10-3 and TRBJ1-5; TRBD1 agrees at 9 bases. This receptor was taken from a male donor with ankylosing spondylitis. Specimen: blood, either unsorted or a sorted T cell fraction (not recorded which). The CDR3 sequence is CAISESGTGLYNQPQHF. DNA for the CDR3: TGTGCCATCAGTGAGTCCGGGACAGGGTTATACAATCAGCCCCAGCATTTT.